This T cell receptor (beta chain) came from a study of T cells in localized non-small cell lung cancer. Study outcomes and limitations: Uninvolved adjacent lung had the highest recorded T cell clonality, with tumor below it.

The CDR3 runs to 11 residues. Germline V gene lookup returns CDR1 MDHEN and CDR2 SYDVKM. V lost 5 bases and J lost 8, with 10 bases in between. Libraries were prepared by immunoSEQ multiplex PCR; TCRdb keeps only in-frame clonotypes and omits some of them. This sample has over 45,000 clones, with around 77% found just once. To note about this clone: The target antigen is unknown.

This sequence joins TRBV28 and TRBJ2-7; D gene unclear. Sequenced material: peripheral blood, taken before any cancer treatment. This receptor was taken from a man aged 35 to 69 with stage I squamous cell lung carcinoma. This CDR3 reads CASSPEAKQYF. The DNA for the CDR3 is TGTGCCAGCAGTCCCGAGGCTAAGCAGTACTTC.